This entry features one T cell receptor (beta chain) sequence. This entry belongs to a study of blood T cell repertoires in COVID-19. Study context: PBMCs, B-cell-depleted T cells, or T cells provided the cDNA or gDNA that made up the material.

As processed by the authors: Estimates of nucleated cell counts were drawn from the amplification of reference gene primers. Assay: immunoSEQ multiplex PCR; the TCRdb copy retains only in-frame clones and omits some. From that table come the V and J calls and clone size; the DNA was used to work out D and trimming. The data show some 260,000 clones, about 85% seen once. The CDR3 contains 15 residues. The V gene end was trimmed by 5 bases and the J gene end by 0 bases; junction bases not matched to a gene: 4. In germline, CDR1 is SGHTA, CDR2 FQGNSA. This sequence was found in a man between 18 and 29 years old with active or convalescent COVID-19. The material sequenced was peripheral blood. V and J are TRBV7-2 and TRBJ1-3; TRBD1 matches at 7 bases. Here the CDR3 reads CASSIGTDSGNTIYF. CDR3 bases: TGTGCCAGCAGCATCGGGACAGACTCTGGAAACACCATATATTTT. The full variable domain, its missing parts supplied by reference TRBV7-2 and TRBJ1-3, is GAGVSQSPSNKVTEKGKDVELRCDPISGHTALYWYRQSLGQGLEFLIYFQGNSAPDKSGLPSDRFSAERTGGSVSTLTIQRTQQEDSAVYLCASSIGTDSGNTIYFGEGSWLTVV.